This is a list of T cell receptor beta chains from one sample in a study of blood T cell repertoires in COVID-19. The repertoire was sequenced with immunoSEQ multiplex PCR; TCRdb's copy has only in-frame clones and lacks some. This sample carries 330,000 or so clones, about 92% of them seen once, and the ten largest clones take less than 5%. Sequences were obtained from peripheral blood. The receptor set was obtained from a woman in her sixties or seventies with COVID-19, enrolled during active disease. Both conserved end residues are part of each CDR3. A D gene is named only where the DNA matches it firmly.

CDR3 DNA	CDR3 protein	V gene	J gene	D gene
TGTGCCAGCAGGCCTACTACGGGGTTGGGCACTGAAGCTTTCTTT	CASRPTTGLGTEAFF	TRBV2	TRBJ1-1	NA
TGTGCCAGCTCACCACCTGGACTAGCGGGGTTGTACAATGAGCAGTTCTTC	CASSPPGLAGLYNEQFF	TRBV18	TRBJ2-1	TRBD2
TGCGCCAGCGGCAACAGGGTAGATTCACCCCTCCACTTT	CASGNRVDSPLHF	TRBV5-1	TRBJ1-6	NA
TGTGCCAGCAGCGTAGAGGACAGGGGATATGGCTACACCTTC	CASSVEDRGYGYTF	TRBV9	TRBJ1-2	TRBD1
TGCGCCAGCAGCTTGGGAGCTCGCCACAATGAGCAGTTCTTC	CASSLGARHNEQFF	TRBV5-1	TRBJ2-1	NA
TGCGCCAGCAGCCCAGGGAATCAAGAGACCCAGTACTTC	CASSPGNQETQYF	TRBV5-1	TRBJ2-5	NA
TGTGCCAGCAGAATGGGACAGGGGGGCCCCTACGAGCAGTACTTC	CASRMGQGGPYEQYF	TRBV6-5	TRBJ2-7	TRBD1
TGCGCCAGCGCATACGGGTCAGCCAAAAACATTCAGTACTTC	CASAYGSAKNIQYF	TRBV5-1	TRBJ2-4	NA
TGTGCCAGCAGCCCCTCCAGCTCCTATAATTCACCCCTCCACTTT	CASSPSSSYNSPLHF	TRBV7-2	TRBJ1-6	NA
TGTGCCAGCAGCTTGGAAAGGGGGCTTGGCAATCAGCCCCAGCATTTT	CASSLERGLGNQPQHF	TRBV5-8	TRBJ1-5	TRBD1